Below are 3 T cell receptor beta chains sequenced from a single sample in a study of Tregs in tolerant kidney transplant recipients. This table comes from immunoSEQ multiplex PCR, and its TCRdb copy is limited to in-frame clones, with some not included. This repertoire shows about 240,000 clones, about four fifths found once; its top ten account for around 0.6%. The sequencing sample was made of CD4+ T cells from blood. These receptors all stem from a human donor in good health.

This clone was recorded once. The rearrangement uses TRBV29-1 and TRBJ2-5; tentatively, D is TRBD2 (6 bases). The CDR3 is 15 residues long. The germline V and J ends were trimmed by 6 bases and 0 bases, with 17 bases remaining between them. Germline values: CDR1 SQVTM, CDR2 ANQGSEA. As DNA, the CDR3 is TGCAGCGTGATCGGGCTAGCGTCTTACCAAGAGACCCAGTACTTC. Its protein product is CSVIGLASYQETQYF.

The rearrangement joins TRBV10-1 to TRBJ2-5; possible D gene TRBD2, 7 bases. The CDR3 is 18 amino acids. Germline CDR1 is WNHNN and CDR2 is SYGVQD (reference sequence). Deletions cut 6 bases from V and 10 bases from J, with 33 bases between. CDR3 bases: TGCGCCAGCAGACGACAGAGGGGGGGGTTGGGTCAGTGGGTGGACCAGTACTTC. Its translation is CASRRQRGGLGQWVDQYF.

The genes are TRBV6-5 and TRBJ2-2; D possibly matches TRBD1 or TRBD2 (5 bases each). V was shortened by 2 bases and J by 2 bases, with 12 bases between the two germline ends. Germline V gene sequence: CDR1 MNHEY, CDR2 SVGAGI. This CDR3 spans 16 amino acids. DNA of the CDR3: TGTGCCAGCAGTTACGAGGCAGGGACCAACACCGGGGAGCTGTTTTTT. It is translated as CASSYEAGTNTGELFF.